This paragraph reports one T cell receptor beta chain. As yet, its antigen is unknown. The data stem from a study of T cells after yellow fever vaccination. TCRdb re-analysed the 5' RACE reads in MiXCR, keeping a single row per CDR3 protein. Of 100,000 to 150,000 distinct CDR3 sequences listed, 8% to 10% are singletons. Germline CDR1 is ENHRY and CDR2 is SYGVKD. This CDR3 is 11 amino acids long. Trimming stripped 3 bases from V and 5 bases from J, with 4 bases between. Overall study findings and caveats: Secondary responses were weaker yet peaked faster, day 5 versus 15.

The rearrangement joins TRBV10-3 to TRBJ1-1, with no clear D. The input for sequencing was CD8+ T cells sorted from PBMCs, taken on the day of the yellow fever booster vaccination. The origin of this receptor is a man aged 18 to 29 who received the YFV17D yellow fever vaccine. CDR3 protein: CAISERTEAFF. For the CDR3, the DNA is TGTGCCATCAGTGAAAGGACTGAAGCTTTCTTT.